Listed here are 15 T cell receptor beta chains from one sample, sequenced in a study of T cell responses to AZD1222 COVID-19 vaccine. TCRdb's table, derived via immunoSEQ multiplex PCR, lists solely in-frame clones and lacks some. The profile shows 55,000 to 65,000 clones, 85% of them singletons. The sample consisted of peripheral blood, taken on day 0 of AZD1222 vaccination. All receptors derive from an adult in good health.

V usage is TRBV27 and J usage is TRBJ1-4; the D gene is possibly TRBD1 (5 bases). Germline V gene data show CDR1 as MNHEY and CDR2 as SMNVEV (reference sequence). The CDR3 has 16 amino acids. Trimming pared 2 bases from V and 7 bases from J, leaving 17 bases between. The CDR3 sequence: CASSLTGGRNVEKLFF. CDR3 in DNA: TGTGCCAGCAGTTTAACGGGGGGACGGAATGTTGAAAAACTGTTTTTT.

The chain links TRBV5-1 to TRBJ2-3, with 9 bases fitting TRBD1. CDR1 is SGHRS and CDR2 is YFSETQ in the germline V gene. Trimming removed 4 bases from V and 3 bases from J; junction bases left unmatched: 3. The CDR3 runs 14 residues. The DNA for the CDR3 is TGCGCCAGCAGCCCTGGACAGGGGACAGATACGCAGTATTTT. It specifies CASSPGQGTDTQYF. The full variable domain, completed using reference TRBV5-1 and TRBJ2-3, is KAGVTQTPRYLIKTRGQQVTLSCSPISGHRSVSWYQQTPGQGLQFLFEYFSETQRNKGNFPGRFSGRQFSNSRSEMNVSTLELGDSALYLCASSPGQGTDTQYFGPGTRLTVL.

The chain carries TRBV9 and TRBJ1-3; TRBD1 is a possible D gene (5 bases). This CDR3 has 15 residues. The V gene's germline CDR1 is SGDLS and CDR2 YYNGEE. V was pared by 4 bases and J by 4 bases, with 15 bases between. The CDR3 region has the DNA TGTGCCAGCAGCTCCACAGGAGGGAGAGGAAACACCATATATTTT. Encoded protein: CASSSTGGRGNTIYF.

This rearrangement joins TRBV30 to TRBJ2-5; 10 bases agree with TRBD2. V lost 1 base and J lost 4; bases outside the gene matches: 6. CDR1 GTSNPN and CDR2 SVGIG come from the germline V gene (reference sequence). CDR3 length: 15 amino acids. The DNA for the CDR3 is TGTGCCTGGAGTGGGAGCGGGGGGGCCCGAGAGACCCAGTACTTC. Translating it yields CAWSGSGGARETQYF.

The chain joins TRBV19 to TRBJ2-6, with unresolved D. Trimming removed 5 bases at V and 2 bases at J, with 16 bases between. The CDR3 sequence is 17 residues long. Germline loops: CDR1 LNHDA, CDR2 SQIVND (reference sequence). The CDR3 region is CASSAHGKGTGANVLTF. CDR3 sequence (DNA): TGTGCCAGTAGTGCCCACGGAAAGGGTACTGGGGCCAACGTCCTGACTTTC.

This sequence joins TRBV19 and TRBJ1-5; TRBD1 matches at 7 bases. Germline trimming cut 4 bases from V and 2 bases from J; bases unmatched to any gene: 11. The length of the CDR3 is 17 residues. Germline assignment: CDR1 LNHDA and CDR2 SQIVND (reference sequence). CDR3 nucleotide sequence: TGTGCCAGTAGTACCTCGACAGGGTTGAAGGGCAATCAGCCCCAGCATTTT. Its translation: CASSTSTGLKGNQPQHF.

The chain recombines TRBV12-3 or TRBV12-4 with TRBJ1-5; D gene ambiguous. Trimming cost V 7 bases and J 2 bases, with 9 bases left between them. CDR3 length: 13 amino acids. The CDR3, as DNA: TGTGCCAGCAAGGAGGCCGGCAATCAGCCCCAGCATTTT. As protein: CASKEAGNQPQHF.

CDR3 loop: CASRERGAYEQYF. The CDR3 bases are TGTGCCAGCAGAGAGCGGGGGGCCTACGAGCAGTACTTC. The rearrangement uses TRBV2 and TRBJ2-7, with TRBD2 matching over 9 bases. The CDR3 covers 13 residues. V lost 6 bases, J lost 2 bases, and 2 bases stayed unmatched. Looked up from germline, CDR1 is SNHLY and CDR2 is FYNNEI.

This chain uses TRBV25-1 with TRBJ2-5, with 8 bases matching TRBD1. With V trimmed by 7 bases and J by 5 bases, 18 bases remained unmatched. The germline CDR1 and CDR2 sequences are MGHDK and SYGVNS. The CDR3 extends over 17 amino acids. The CDR3 bases are TGTGCCAGCACCGTAAGGGGACAGGCCGGAGAATGGGAGACCCAGTACTTC. Protein sequence: CASTVRGQAGEWETQYF.

This chain uses TRBV6-5 with TRBJ2-7; no definite D call. This CDR3 spans 15 amino acids. Trimming took 0 bases from V and 2 from J, leaving 11 bases between them. CDR1 and CDR2 from the germline V gene are MNHEY and SVGAGI. CDR3 protein: CASSYSNSHAYEQYF. In nucleotides, the CDR3 is TGTGCCAGCAGTTACTCGAACAGCCATGCCTACGAGCAGTACTTC.

This clone was counted between two and nine times. The chain employs TRBV11-3 and TRBJ2-1; 15 nucleotides agree with TRBD2. The CDR3 has 19 residues. V lost 5 bases to trimming and J lost 5 bases; unmatched junction nucleotides: 13. Per germline, CDR1 SGHNT and CDR2 YENEEA. CDR3 in DNA: TGTGCCAGCAGCATCACGATAAGGACTAGCGGGGGGGCGGACAATGAGCAGTTCTTC. It is translated as CASSITIRTSGGADNEQFF.

The rearrangement joins TRBV6-5 to TRBJ2-4, with a tentative D call TRBD1 (6 bases). There are 15 residues in the CDR3. V gave up 5 bases and J gave up 4 bases, with 15 bases separating them. Germline V CDR1 and CDR2: MNHEY, SVGAGI. CDR3 in amino acids: CASSQQGGGKNIQYF. In DNA, the CDR3 is TGTGCCAGCAGTCAACAGGGTGGAGGTAAAAACATTCAGTACTTC.

The rearrangement links TRBV28 to TRBJ1-1; D gene uncertain. The germline CDR1 and CDR2 sequences are MDHEN and SYDVKM. The CDR3 contains 13 residues. The V end lost 4 bases, the J end lost 1 base, and 7 bases lay between the germline ends. DNA for the CDR3: TGTGCCAGCAGTTCCCCCGGGAACACTGAAGCTTTCTTT. Translating gives CASSSPGNTEAFF.

The rearrangement joins TRBV7-9 to TRBJ1-3, with D possibly matching TRBD1 (5 bases). The germline CDR1 and CDR2 sequences are SEHNR and FQNEAQ (reference sequence). V lost 5 bases and J 2 bases, leaving 16 bases between the germline ends. The CDR3 covers 16 residues. The CDR3 DNA reads as TGTGCCAGCAGCCTATCCTCGACAGCCACTGGAAACACCATATATTTT. This encodes CASSLSSTATGNTIYF.

The V gene is TRBV6-6, the J gene TRBJ2-7; TRBD1 is a possible D gene (6 bases). CDR1 is MNHNY, CDR2 SVGAGI, per germline (reference sequence). The CDR3 is 14 residues long. V shed 0 bases and J shed 1 base, with 7 bases lying between them. The CDR3 is CASSYSGASYEQYF. CDR3 sequence (DNA): TGTGCCAGCAGTTACTCGGGGGCATCCTACGAGCAGTACTTC.